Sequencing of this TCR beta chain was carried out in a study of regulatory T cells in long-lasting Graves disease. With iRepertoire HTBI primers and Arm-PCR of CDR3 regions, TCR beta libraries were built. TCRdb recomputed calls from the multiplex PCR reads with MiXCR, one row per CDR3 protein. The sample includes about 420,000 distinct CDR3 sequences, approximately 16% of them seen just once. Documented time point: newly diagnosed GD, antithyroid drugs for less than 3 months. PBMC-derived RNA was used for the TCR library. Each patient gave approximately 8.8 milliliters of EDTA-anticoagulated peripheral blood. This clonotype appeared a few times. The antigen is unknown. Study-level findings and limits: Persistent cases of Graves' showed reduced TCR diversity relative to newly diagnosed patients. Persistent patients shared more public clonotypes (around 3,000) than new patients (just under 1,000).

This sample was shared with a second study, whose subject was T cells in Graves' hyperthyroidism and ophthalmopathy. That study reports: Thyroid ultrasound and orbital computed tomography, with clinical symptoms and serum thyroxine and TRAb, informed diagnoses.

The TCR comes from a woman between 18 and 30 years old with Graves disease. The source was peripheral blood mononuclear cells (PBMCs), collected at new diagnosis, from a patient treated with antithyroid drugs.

The DNA for the CDR3 is TGTGCCACCAGTGAGGCCGGGACAGTCAATGAGCAGTTCTTC. Translated: CATSEAGTVNEQFF. V is TRBV24-1 and J is TRBJ2-1; 7 nucleotides match TRBD1. The germline CDR1 and CDR2 sequences are KGHDR and SFDVKD. CDR3 size: 14 residues. J lost 6 bases, V lost 4 bases, and 5 bases had no gene match.